The source of this TCR beta chain is a study of regulatory T cells in long-lasting Graves disease. Study information: The antithyroid drugs taken by newly diagnosed Graves' patients had been used for under 3 months.

Germline V gene lookup returns CDR1 LNHDA and CDR2 SQIVND (reference sequence). V lost 1 base and J 4 bases, leaving 1 base between the germline ends. The CDR3 is 11 amino acids. Indicated time point: newly diagnosed GD, antithyroid drugs for less than 3 months. Researchers made the TCR library from RNA that was extracted from PBMCs. Concerning this clonotype itself: Its antigen is currently unknown.

CDR3-region Arm-PCR and iRepertoire HTBI primers produced the TCR beta libraries. TCRdb re-derived calls from the multiplex PCR reads in MiXCR, one entry per CDR3 protein. This sample has about 620,000 distinct CDR3 sequences, with around 17% found just once. Study results and caveats: Newly diagnosed Graves' patients exceeded persistent ones in TCR diversity.

In addition, the sample was reused for a study of T cells in Graves' hyperthyroidism and ophthalmopathy. That paper states: Criteria for exclusion of patients were uncontrolled infection, other autoimmune disease, pregnancy or lactation. Researchers found most expanded thyroid clonotypes above 0.001 in blood as well.

The input for sequencing was peripheral blood mononuclear cells (PBMCs), taken at new diagnosis, from a patient treated with antithyroid drugs. The J gene is TRBJ1-2, the V gene TRBV19; D remains unclear. The sequence came from a woman in her thirties with Graves disease. The DNA for the CDR3 is TGTGCCAGTAGTATAGGCTATGGCTACACCTTC. Its translation: CASSIGYGYTF.